This T cell receptor (beta chain) was sequenced during a study of shared clonotypes between healthy human individuals. The CDR3 runs 14 residues. Looked up from germline, CDR1 is MGHRA and CDR2 is YSYEKL. Trimming removed 0 bases at V and 10 bases at J, with 15 bases between. This clone was recorded a few times. The method was immunoSEQ multiplex PCR; TCRdb's version includes in-frame clones alone and lacks a portion of them. The profile shows roughly 2.5 million clones, around 90% of them singletons. Material: naive CD4+ T cells sorted from blood. Documented subset: CD45RA+ positively selected. The chain employs TRBV4-1 and TRBJ1-1; no firm D call. The clonotype originates from a man aged 18 to 30 in good health. The CDR3 loop is CASSQDLVGRVAFF. The CDR3 DNA reads TGCGCCAGCAGCCAAGATCTTGTGGGGAGGGTAGCTTTCTTT.